The rows below give T cell receptor beta chains drawn from one sample of a study of blood T cell repertoires in COVID-19. The data were produced by immunoSEQ multiplex PCR, yet TCRdb's version contains in-frame clones alone and is incomplete. Here the sample spans around 400,000 clones, roughly 91% being singletons. The sample comprised PBMCs or T cells enriched from blood (not recorded which). Every receptor here comes from a woman in her twenties or thirties who had recovered from COVID-19. The CDR3 runs from the conserved cysteine through the conserved F or W. D genes are given only for firm matches. Part of the rows lack a size; the others show once, few, many or a class for expanded clones.

abundance	d_gene	v_gene	j_gene	CDR3nt	CDR3aa
once	-	TRBV24-1	TRBJ2-1	TGTGCCACCAGTGATCTAGGAGGGTCCTACAATGAGCAGTTCTTC	CATSDLGGSYNEQFF
once	TRBD2	TRBV5-1	TRBJ2-3	TGCGCCAGCAGTTCCGGGAGCGGGGGCGGTCCAGATACGCAGTATTTT	CASSSGSGGGPDTQYF
-	-	TRBV7-2	TRBJ2-2	TGTGCCAGCAGCTTAGACAGGGTATCGAACACCGGGGAGCTGTTTTTT	CASSLDRVSNTGELFF
once	-	TRBV28	TRBJ1-2	TGTGCCAGCAGTACCACCGGCCAGGGGATCTATGGCTACACCTTC	CASSTTGQGIYGYTF
-	-	TRBV6-5	TRBJ2-7	TGTGCCAGCGTTCTTACCTACGAGCAGTACTTC	CASVLTYEQYF
-	-	TRBV27	TRBJ1-2	TGTGCCAGCAGTTTATACGACCCAGGGTCCGCGTTAGCTAACTATGGCTACACCTTC	CASSLYDPGSALANYGYTF
-	-	TRBV10-3	TRBJ2-7	TGTGCCATCGGAGAGGGATTCCCCTACGAGCAGTACTTC	CAIGEGFPYEQYF
-	-	TRBV11-2	TRBJ2-1	TGTGCCAGCAGCTTATATGGGGGTTTACGGGACAATAGCGATGAGCAGTTCTTC	CASSLYGGLRDNSDEQFF
once	TRBD1	TRBV7-3	TRBJ2-5	TGTGCCAGCAGCTTAACGGGACAGCAAGAGACCCAGTACTTC	CASSLTGQQETQYF
-	-	TRBV5-1	TRBJ1-4	TGCGCCAGCAACTATGGCCTAGGGCAGGGTAATAATGAAAAACTGTTTTTT	CASNYGLGQGNNEKLFF
-	TRBD2	TRBV27	TRBJ2-1	TGTGCCAGCAGCGCCGGACTAGCTACTAATGAGCAGTTCTTC	CASSAGLATNEQFF
-	-	TRBV7-3	TRBJ1-1	TGTGCCAGCAGCTTAACGGCCGTAAGAGGTGAAGCTTTCTTT	CASSLTAVRGEAFF
-	TRBD2	TRBV20-1	TRBJ2-3	TGCAGTGCTAGTAGCCCCCTTACTAGCGGATACAGGGCAGATACGCAGTATTTT	CSASSPLTSGYRADTQYF
few	TRBD2	TRBV5-6	TRBJ2-5	TGTGCCAGCAGCTTAGCGGGAGGCGGATTATCGGAGACCCAGTACTTC	CASSLAGGGLSETQYF
-	TRBD1	TRBV7-2	TRBJ2-7	TGTGCCAGCAGCTTAGGGGGGACAGGGCCCTCCTACGAGCAGTACTTC	CASSLGGTGPSYEQYF
-	-	TRBV6-6	TRBJ1-1	TGTGCCAGCAGTACCGACGGATGGGCCACTGAAGCTTTCTTT	CASSTDGWATEAFF
-	TRBD1	TRBV5-5	TRBJ1-5	TGTGCCAGCAGCTGGACAGGGGGCGACCAGCCCCAGCATTTT	CASSWTGGDQPQHF
once	TRBD1	TRBV18	TRBJ1-2	TGTGCCAGCTCACCAAAGGGGACAGGGGGGCCCCTGTCCTCTGGCTACACCTTC	CASSPKGTGGPLSSGYTF
-	-	TRBV11-2	TRBJ2-7	TGTGCCAGCAGCTTAGTTGCCTCGGGGAACGAGCAGTACTTC	CASSLVASGNEQYF
-	-	TRBV5-1	TRBJ2-7	TGCGCCAGCAGCTTGATTCAGGGCCACGAGCAGTACTTC	CASSLIQGHEQYF
-	TRBD1	TRBV4-1	TRBJ1-2	TGCGCCAGCAGCCAAGAGGGACAGGGGGCGCGAGGCTACACCTTC	CASSQEGQGARGYTF
-	-	TRBV5-1	TRBJ2-1	TGCGCCAGCAGCTTGTTTTCGGGAATAGGCTCCTACAATGAGCAGTTCTTC	CASSLFSGIGSYNEQFF
once	TRBD2	TRBV2	TRBJ2-7	TGTGCCAGCACCCAATCCAGCGGGAACTTCTACGAGCAGTACTTC	CASTQSSGNFYEQYF
-	-	TRBV21-1	TRBJ2-7	TGTGCCAGCAGCAAAGAGGGGGGGTCAGGGGATTACGAGCAGTACTTC	CASSKEGGSGDYEQYF
few	-	TRBV6-5	TRBJ1-5	TGTGCCAGCACCACTCTCCCCTATGGAGCCCAGCCCCAGCATTTT	CASTTLPYGAQPQHF
-	-	TRBV18	TRBJ2-1	TGTGCCAGCTCACCAGACAGATACAATGAGCAGTTCTTC	CASSPDRYNEQFF
once	-	TRBV5-4	TRBJ1-2	TGTGCCAGCAGCTTGTCTCTGAGTGGCTACACCTTC	CASSLSLSGYTF
-	-	TRBV19	TRBJ2-2	TGTGCCAGTAGTCGGCCCGCGGGACCCACCGGGGAGCTGTTTTTT	CASSRPAGPTGELFF
-	-	TRBV5-1	TRBJ2-7	TGCGCCAGCAGCACGACGACAGGTTCCTACGAGCAGTACTTC	CASSTTTGSYEQYF